The 27 T cell receptor beta chains below were found in one sample sequenced in a study of T cells after yellow fever vaccination. TCRdb re-derived calls from the 5' RACE reads in MiXCR, one entry per CDR3 protein. This sample has nearly 550,000 distinct CDR3 sequences, with 15% to 20% found just once. The sequenced sample was PBMCs, obtained 15 days after the yellow fever booster vaccination. Every receptor here comes from a man younger than 40 who received the YFV17D yellow fever vaccine.

The sample holds a few counts of this clonotype. This sequence joins TRBV12-3 or TRBV12-4 and TRBJ2-7; D call uncertain. Trimming stripped 6 bases from V and 3 bases from J, with 9 bases between. This CDR3 spans 12 amino acids. CDR3 amino acids: CASRPVGYEQYF. The CDR3 DNA reads TGTGCCAGCAGACCTGTGGGCTACGAGCAGTACTTC.

This clonotype has a handful of counts. The genes are TRBV30 and TRBJ2-7, with D perhaps assigned TRBD1 or TRBD2 (5 bases each). Per germline, CDR1 GTSNPN and CDR2 SVGIG (reference sequence). V was trimmed by 0 bases and J by 6 bases, leaving 21 bases between them. The CDR3 extends over 16 amino acids. CDR3 in amino acids: CAWSVRGRGRVGEQYF. Here the CDR3 DNA reads TGTGCCTGGAGTGTACGAGGTCGGGGCAGGGTTGGCGAGCAGTACTTC.

The chain recombines TRBV7-9 with TRBJ2-2; 7 nucleotides match TRBD1. V dropped 5 bases and J dropped 3; count of bases not matched to a gene: 3. The CDR3 spans 14 residues. Germline loops: CDR1 SEHNR, CDR2 FQNEAQ (reference sequence). For the CDR3, the DNA is TGTGCCAGCAGCGTAGGGACAGACACCGGGGAGCTGTTTTTT. Translating it yields CASSVGTDTGELFF. Filled out from reference TRBV7-9 and TRBJ2-2, the complete variable domain reads DTGVSQNPRHKITKRGQNVTFRCDPISEHNRLYWYRQTLGQGPEFLTYFQNEAQLEKSRLLSDRFSAERPKGSFSTLEIQRTEQGDSAMYLCASSVGTDTGELFFGEGSRLTVL.

This clonotype was counted between two and nine times. The V gene is TRBV7-8, the J gene TRBJ2-1; 7 nucleotides agree with TRBD2. CDR3 length equals 15 residues. CDR1 is SGHVS, CDR2 FQNEAQ, per germline. V gave up 5 bases and J gave up 3 bases; unmatched junction bases: 7. This chain's CDR3 is CASSGGGLNYNEQFF. In DNA form, the CDR3 reads TGTGCCAGCAGCGGGGGGGGTCTAAACTACAATGAGCAGTTCTTC.

This clonotype has just a few counts. This chain uses TRBV20-1 with TRBJ2-1; a weak D match, TRBD2 (5 bases). The CDR3 is 15 residues long. Germline assignment: CDR1 DFQATT and CDR2 SNEGSKA (reference sequence). V lost 1 base and J lost 2, with 12 bases in between. CDR3: CSARGPQRTYNEQFF. The CDR3 DNA reads TGCAGTGCTAGAGGGCCCCAGCGGACCTACAATGAGCAGTTCTTC.

This clonotype was counted a few times. The chain uses TRBV7-2 and TRBJ2-3, with D maybe TRBD2 (5 bases). The CDR3 is 14 amino acids. V lost 5 bases and J lost 2, with 11 bases in between. The germline CDR1 and CDR2 sequences are SGHTA and FQGNSA. CDR3 DNA: TGTGCCAGCAGCGCAAGACTAAACACAGATACGCAGTATTTT. It codes for CASSARLNTDTQYF.

This clonotype was observed a handful of times. The V gene is TRBV7-2, the J gene TRBJ1-6; D is ambiguous. Germline V gene data show CDR1 as SGHTA and CDR2 as FQGNSA. Trimming shortened V by 2 bases and J by 10 bases, and 12 bases separated the two germline ends. The CDR3 sequence is 14 residues long. The CDR3 protein is CASSLRAVGSPLHF. The CDR3 bases are TGTGCCAGCAGCTTAAGGGCAGTTGGCTCACCCCTCCACTTT.

The chain combines TRBV25-1 with TRBJ2-7; 11 bases are a match to TRBD1. V was clipped by 4 bases and J by 2 bases; unmatched bases: 10. Per the germline V gene, CDR1 is MGHDK and CDR2 is SYGVNS. The CDR3 length is 17 residues. CDR3 bases: TGTGCCAGCAGTGGGGGGTCGTCGGGACAGGGGGCCTACGAGCAGTACTTC. Its protein product is CASSGGSSGQGAYEQYF.

The rearrangement uses TRBV12-3 or TRBV12-4 and TRBJ1-4; no clear D gene. The CDR3 consists of 14 residues. Trimming stripped 3 bases from V and 2 bases from J, with 7 bases between. In nucleotides, the CDR3 is TGTGCCAGCAGTTTTGGAGGGACTAATGAAAAACTGTTTTTT. It yields the protein CASSFGGTNEKLFF.

The chain combines TRBV7-9 with TRBJ2-1; D is possibly TRBD1 or TRBD2 (7 bases each). The CDR3 totals 14 residues. The V and J ends lost 3 bases and 9 bases respectively, with 15 bases between them. Germline CDR1 reads SEHNR; CDR2 reads FQNEAQ (reference sequence). CDR3 nucleotides: TGTGCCAGCAGCTTCGTGGGAGGGGGCGGTGAGCAGTTCTTC. Translating it yields CASSFVGGGGEQFF.

This clonotype was observed at least ten times. This chain connects TRBV29-1 to TRBJ2-7, with 10 bases lining up with TRBD1. V was pared by 6 bases and J by 3 bases, with 8 bases of the junction left unmatched. CDR3 length: 14 residues. The V gene's germline CDR1 is SQVTM and CDR2 ANQGSEA. The CDR3 here is CSVTGTGVGYEQYF. CDR3 in DNA: TGCAGCGTCACCGGGACAGGGGTTGGCTACGAGCAGTACTTC.

This clonotype was recorded a few times. This rearrangement joins TRBV29-1 to TRBJ2-5; 7 bases align to TRBD2. Germline-derived CDR1 and CDR2 are SQVTM and ANQGSEA. This CDR3 contains 14 residues. The trim removed 4 bases at V and 3 bases at J, leaving 8 bases unmatched. The CDR3 spells CSVGMTSREETQYF. CDR3 DNA: TGCAGCGTTGGGATGACTAGCAGGGAAGAGACCCAGTACTTC.

The chain has TRBV27 and TRBJ2-5; D gene ambiguous. Germline CDR1 reads MNHEY; CDR2 reads SMNVEV (reference sequence). The ends were cut back, 4 bases at V and 0 bases at J, with 6 bases in the middle. CDR3 size: 13 residues. This CDR3 reads CASSSSNQETQYF. The DNA of the CDR3 is TGTGCCAGCAGTTCCAGTAACCAAGAGACCCAGTACTTC.

This clonotype was detected a few times. The genes are TRBV5-1 and TRBJ1-1; D is perhaps TRBD1 (5 bases). V was clipped by 5 bases and J by 1 base, with 15 bases between them. There are 15 residues in the CDR3. CDR1 and CDR2 (germline): SGHRS, YFSETQ. CDR3 DNA sequence: TGCGCCAGCAGATCAGGATCCCAGGGGAACACTGAAGCTTTCTTT. Protein sequence: CASRSGSQGNTEAFF.

The sample holds a few counts of this clonotype. The rearrangement links TRBV27 to TRBJ2-1; either TRBD1 or TRBD2 may supply D (5 bases each). CDR1 MNHEY and CDR2 SMNVEV come from the germline V gene (reference sequence). This CDR3 spans 11 amino acids. V lost 5 bases and J 14 bases, leaving 13 bases between the germline ends. CDR3 DNA: TGTGCCAGCAGTGACGGGGTAGGGGAGTTCTTC. Amino acid sequence: CASSDGVGEFF.

This clonotype was seen a handful of times. The chain combines TRBV20-1 with TRBJ1-2; no clear D. The germline V and J ends were trimmed by 3 bases and 8 bases, with 10 bases remaining between them. Germline CDR1 and CDR2: DFQATT and SNEGSKA (reference sequence). The CDR3 is made up of 11 amino acids. This CDR3 is CSASGSRGYTF. CDR3 DNA: TGCAGTGCTAGCGGGAGTAGGGGCTACACCTTC.

This clonotype was counted a few times. The chain's CDR3 is CASSADRGKGGELFF. The CDR3 region has the DNA TGTGCCAGCAGCGCCGACAGGGGAAAGGGCGGGGAGCTGTTTTTT. The chain links TRBV7-8 to TRBJ2-2; 8 nucleotides match TRBD1. CDR1 SGHVS and CDR2 FQNEAQ come from the germline V gene. After removal of 5 bases from V and 7 bases from J, the junction contained 9 bases not matched to a gene. The CDR3 has 15 amino acids.

This rearrangement joins TRBV3-1 to TRBJ2-7, with 10 bases that match TRBD2. V trimming: 2 bases; J trimming: 0 bases; junction bases outside the gene matches: 4. Germline V CDR1 and CDR2: LGHDT, YNNKEL (reference sequence). The CDR3 loop spans 16 amino acids. The CDR3 loop reads CASSQPSSGSSYEQYF. CDR3 nucleotides: TGTGCCAGCAGCCAACCCTCTAGCGGGAGCTCCTACGAGCAGTACTTC.

There are a few counts of this clonotype. The chain combines TRBV20-1 with TRBJ2-1, with 10 positions matching TRBD2. Germline CDR1 and CDR2: DFQATT and SNEGSKA (reference sequence). CDR3 length equals 14 residues. V lost 5 bases to trimming and J lost 7 bases; unmatched junction nucleotides: 8. In DNA, the CDR3 is TGCAGTGCTCAAGCGGGAGGGCCTCGGAATGAGCAGTTCTTC. Its translation is CSAQAGGPRNEQFF.

The rearrangement links TRBV12-3 or TRBV12-4 to TRBJ1-6; D gene uncertain. The CDR3 length is 15 residues. Trimming cost V 4 bases and J 0 bases, with 7 bases left between them. CDR3: CASSYGLSYNSPLHF. The CDR3 nucleotides read TGTGCCAGCAGTTACGGCCTCTCCTATAATTCACCCCTCCACTTT.

This clonotype has ten or more counts. The V call is TRBV20-1, the J call TRBJ2-3; 7 bases match TRBD2. The germline gives CDR1 DFQATT, CDR2 SNEGSKA (reference sequence). The CDR3 runs to 12 residues. Germline trimming cut 7 bases from V and 2 bases from J; bases unmatched to any gene: 3. The DNA for the CDR3 is TGCAGTGTTGGGAGGGACACAGATACGCAGTATTTT. It translates to CSVGRDTDTQYF.

J is TRBJ2-7 and V is TRBV7-2; TRBD2 is a possible D gene (6 bases). V shed 5 bases and J shed 3 bases, with 17 bases lying between them. The CDR3 consists of 15 residues. Looked up from germline, CDR1 is SGHTA and CDR2 is FQGNSA. The CDR3 here is CASSVDYAPIYEQYF. The CDR3 region has the DNA TGTGCCAGCAGCGTGGACTACGCTCCAATCTACGAGCAGTACTTC.

The table lists this clonotype with many counts. V and J are TRBV18 and TRBJ2-1; D is possibly TRBD2 (6 bases). V was pared by 6 bases and J by 1 base, with 16 bases between. Germline CDR1 reads KGHSH; CDR2 reads LQKENI. The CDR3 runs 16 residues. CDR3 coding DNA: TGTGCCAGCTCCACCACCGGGGGTAGGTCCTACAATGAGCAGTTCTTC. This gives the protein CASSTTGGRSYNEQFF.

This chain uses TRBV30 with TRBJ2-1, with 9 bases that match TRBD2. CDR1 is GTSNPN, CDR2 SVGIG, per germline (reference sequence). The CDR3 loop spans 14 amino acids. Trimming took 5 bases from V and 5 from J; bases not matched to a gene: 7. The CDR3 protein is CAWVSGSSHNEQFF. CDR3 bases: TGTGCCTGGGTTAGCGGGAGTTCCCACAATGAGCAGTTCTTC.

The chain uses TRBV7-9 and TRBJ1-5; no reliable D call. CDR1 and CDR2 from the germline V gene are SEHNR and FQNEAQ (reference sequence). Trimming removed 4 bases from V and 9 bases from J, with 16 bases in between. This CDR3 comprises 14 residues. The CDR3 DNA is TGTGCCAGCAGCTCCCGGAGAGAGCTAGGGCCCCAGCATTTT. It specifies CASSSRRELGPQHF.

This clonotype was detected ten times or more. The chain uses TRBV4-3 and TRBJ2-7, with 7 bases identical to TRBD2. The CDR3 consists of 15 residues. Trimming took 0 bases from V and 6 from J; bases not matched to a gene: 8. Germline CDR1 is LGHNA and CDR2 is YSLEER. The DNA of the CDR3 is TGCGCCAGCAGCCAAGATGGGGGGGACTCTGGCGAGCAGTACTTC. Protein product: CASSQDGGDSGEQYF.

The chain uses TRBV7-8 and TRBJ2-7; D gene unclear. Between the trimmed V and J ends, which lost 1 base and 3 bases, there was a span of 7 bases. The length of the CDR3 is 13 residues. Germline V gene lookup returns CDR1 SGHVS and CDR2 FQNEAQ. For the CDR3, the DNA is TGTGCCAGCAGCTTAGTACAGTTCTACGAGCAGTACTTC. It codes for CASSLVQFYEQYF. Using reference TRBV7-8 and TRBJ2-7 for the parts outside the CDR3, the full variable domain is GAGVSQSPRYKVAKRGQDVALRCDPISGHVSLFWYQQALGQGPEFLTYFQNEAQLDKSGLPSDRFFAERPEGSVSTLKIQRTQQEDSAVYLCASSLVQFYEQYFGPGTRLTVT.